A selection of T cell receptor beta chains follows, all from one sample in a study of Ad26.COV2.S vaccination and SARS-CoV-2 variants. Method: immunoSEQ multiplex PCR; TCRdb's copy keeps in-frame clones and lacks some. Of more than 400,000 clones detected, roughly 88% appear once; the ten largest clones hold more than 3.5%. Specimen: peripheral blood, collected in a trial of Ad26.COV2.S vaccine versus placebo. The receptor set was obtained from a person between 18 and 65 years old who received the Ad26.COV2.S COVID-19 vaccine or a placebo. The CDR3 runs from the conserved cysteine through the conserved F or W. The order of the fields is V gene, J gene, clone size, D gene, CDR3 DNA, CDR3 protein. A D gene is named only where the DNA matches it firmly. The size of a clone is reported for some rows only, either as once, few or many, or as a class for expanded clones.

V: TRBV2; J: TRBJ2-7; size: once; D: -; DNA: TGTGCCAGCGGGCTTGCGGGAATCTACGAGCAGTACTTC; CDR3: CASGLAGIYEQYF
V: TRBV3-1/TRBV3-2; J: TRBJ2-5; size: -; D: TRBD2; DNA: TGTGCCAGCAGCCCTCTGACTAGCGGGAGTACGGAGACCCAGTACTTC; CDR3: CASSPLTSGSTETQYF
V: TRBV2; J: TRBJ2-3; size: -; D: TRBD1; DNA: TGTGCCAGCAGTTTCCGGGACAGGAGACTTGCAGATACGCAGTATTTT; CDR3: CASSFRDRRLADTQYF
V: TRBV27; J: TRBJ1-1; size: -; D: -; DNA: TGTGCCAGCAGTTTATCAACAGGTATCGCTGAAGCTTTCTTT; CDR3: CASSLSTGIAEAFF
V: TRBV6-5; J: TRBJ2-3; size: few; D: -; DNA: TGTGCCAGCAGTACCCCCGATACGCAGTATTTT; CDR3: CASSTPDTQYF
V: TRBV7-2; J: TRBJ2-3; size: many; D: TRBD2; DNA: TGTGCCAGCAGCTCCTCGATACTAGCGGGAGGCCGCACAGATACGCAGTATTTT; CDR3: CASSSSILAGGRTDTQYF
V: TRBV7-8; J: TRBJ2-7; size: once; D: -; DNA: TGTGCCAGCAGCTCCGGTGCGACCTACGAGCAGTACTTC; CDR3: CASSSGATYEQYF
V: TRBV18; J: TRBJ2-7; size: -; D: TRBD1; DNA: TGTGCCAGCTCACCGAGGGGGCAGGACGAGCAGTACTTC; CDR3: CASSPRGQDEQYF
V: TRBV5-6; J: TRBJ2-7; size: -; D: TRBD2; DNA: TGTGCCAGCAGCGGACCTACTAGCGGGAGGGCCGGGGAGCAGTACTTC; CDR3: CASSGPTSGRAGEQYF
V: TRBV6-5; J: TRBJ2-1; size: -; D: -; DNA: TGTGCCAGCAGTTACCTGGAGCCACAGTACAATGAGCAGTTCTTC; CDR3: CASSYLEPQYNEQFF
V: TRBV19; J: TRBJ2-1; size: -; D: TRBD1; DNA: TGTGCCACCGCAGGGGACAGGACGGTCAATGAGCAGTTCTTC; CDR3: CATAGDRTVNEQFF
V: TRBV13; J: TRBJ1-2; size: -; D: TRBD1; DNA: TGTGCCAGCAGCTTAGACGCCAGGGGGGGCACCTTC; CDR3: CASSLDARGGTF
V: TRBV4-1; J: TRBJ1-2; size: once; D: -; DNA: TGCGCCAGCAGCCATCAAGGCCAACGCAACTATGGCTACACCTTC; CDR3: CASSHQGQRNYGYTF
V: TRBV10-3; J: TRBJ2-5; size: -; D: TRBD1; DNA: TGTGCCATCAGTGACCCCGGACAGGAGCAAGAGACCCAGTACTTC; CDR3: CAISDPGQEQETQYF
V: TRBV5-4; J: TRBJ1-1; size: once; D: -; DNA: TGTGCCAGCAGCTTGGCCCCTGGCAGTAACACTGAAGCTTTCTTT; CDR3: CASSLAPGSNTEAFF
V: TRBV10-3; J: TRBJ1-4; size: -; D: -; DNA: TGTGCCATCAGTACAGGGTGGGACGAAAAACTGTTTTTT; CDR3: CAISTGWDEKLFF
V: TRBV4-3; J: TRBJ2-7; size: -; D: -; DNA: TGCGCCAGCAGCCAAGATACGAGCGGGCGCTCCTACGAGCAGTACTTC; CDR3: CASSQDTSGRSYEQYF
V: TRBV9; J: TRBJ2-7; size: -; D: TRBD1; DNA: TGTGCCAGCAGCGTAGAGGGACAGTCCTACGAGCAGTACTTC; CDR3: CASSVEGQSYEQYF
V: TRBV23-1; J: TRBJ2-7; size: -; D: -; DNA: TGCGCCAGCAGTCAGCCAAGCTACGAGCAGTACTTC; CDR3: CASSQPSYEQYF
V: TRBV5-1; J: TRBJ2-3; size: -; D: -; DNA: TGCGCCAGCAGCCCCTGGGTTGGAGGGCAAGATACGCAGTATTTT; CDR3: CASSPWVGGQDTQYF
V: TRBV10-3; J: TRBJ2-2; size: -; D: TRBD1; DNA: TGTGCCATCAGGGGGACAGGGGGCAACACCGGGGAGCTGTTTTTT; CDR3: CAIRGTGGNTGELFF
V: TRBV7-2; J: TRBJ2-2; size: -; D: -; DNA: TGTGCCAGCAGCGGGGACGGATTCTCCGGGGAGCTGTTTTTT; CDR3: CASSGDGFSGELFF
V: TRBV13; J: TRBJ2-1; size: -; D: TRBD1; DNA: TGTGCCAGCAGCATACAGGGGGCGGAGAATGAGCAGTTCTTC; CDR3: CASSIQGAENEQFF
V: TRBV6-6; J: TRBJ1-2; size: -; D: TRBD1; DNA: TGTGCCAGCAGTCGCCTGAGAGGGACAGGATTTAACTATGGCTACACCTTC; CDR3: CASSRLRGTGFNYGYTF
V: TRBV11-2; J: TRBJ2-3; size: -; D: -; DNA: TGTGCCAGCAGCTTAGTGTCAGATACGCAGTATTTT; CDR3: CASSLVSDTQYF
V: TRBV10-1; J: TRBJ1-2; size: once; D: -; DNA: TGCGCCAGCAGTGAGTCGAGGCAGGACCCTCAATATGGCTACACCTTC; CDR3: CASSESRQDPQYGYTF
V: TRBV7-2; J: TRBJ2-7; size: -; D: TRBD1; DNA: TGTGCCAGCAGCTTAGCGACAGGGCTAGGGTACGAGCAGTACTTC; CDR3: CASSLATGLGYEQYF
V: TRBV4-3; J: TRBJ2-5; size: -; D: -; DNA: TGCGCCAGCAGCCAGGAACCGGGGGACCAAGAGACCCAGTACTTC; CDR3: CASSQEPGDQETQYF
V: TRBV10-3; J: TRBJ1-6; size: -; D: -; DNA: TGTGCCATAGGACAATACAATTCACCCCTCCACTTT; CDR3: CAIGQYNSPLHF
V: TRBV2; J: TRBJ1-2; size: -; D: -; DNA: TGTGCCAGCAGTGAGTTTGGGGGGGTGAACTATGGCTACACCTTC; CDR3: CASSEFGGVNYGYTF
V: TRBV19; J: TRBJ2-2; size: -; D: TRBD1; DNA: TGTGTCTCAAGGGGACAGGGTTACACCGGGGAGCTGTTTTTT; CDR3: CVSRGQGYTGELFF
V: TRBV5-8; J: TRBJ1-2; size: -; D: -; DNA: TGTGCCAGTCGCCTGGGGGGGAACTATGGCTACACCTTC; CDR3: CASRLGGNYGYTF
V: TRBV7-2; J: TRBJ2-3; size: -; D: -; DNA: TGTGCCAGCAGCTTAGCGGGGGCGGTAAGCACAGATACGCAGTATTTT; CDR3: CASSLAGAVSTDTQYF
V: TRBV27; J: TRBJ2-7; size: -; D: TRBD2; DNA: TGTGCCAGCAGTTCACAGCGGGAACTGTACGAGCAGTACTTC; CDR3: CASSSQRELYEQYF
V: TRBV7-8; J: TRBJ2-7; size: few; D: -; DNA: TGTGCCAGCAGCTTGGATTTTGGGGGCTCCACCTACGAGCAGTACTTC; CDR3: CASSLDFGGSTYEQYF
V: TRBV2; J: TRBJ1-1; size: -; D: -; DNA: TGTGCCAGCAGTGAAAGTTGGGGACTCATGAACACTGAAGCTTTCTTT; CDR3: CASSESWGLMNTEAFF
V: TRBV6-4; J: TRBJ2-3; size: -; D: TRBD2; DNA: TGTGCCAGCAGTGTTTCAGCGGGAGCTCCAGATACGCAGTATTTT; CDR3: CASSVSAGAPDTQYF